This T cell receptor (beta chain) was sequenced during a study of blood T cells in healthy people across ages. Study-wide context: The template switching approach captured approximately one barcoded beta molecule for every two T cells. Study findings and constraints: Both naive CD4+ cell counts and diversity were greater in long-lived donors than in aged donors.

The authors ran a second PCR of 7 to 11 cycles using a sample-barcoded 5' primer and a J-beta primer mix. MiXCR, applied by TCRdb to the 5' RACE reads, yields one record per CDR3 protein. This table holds around 2 million distinct CDR3 sequences, more than 35% found once. Those donating, healthy Caucasian individuals from Russia, were aged about 6 to 95. Per sample, at least 5 micrograms of total RNA were extracted. This CDR3 has 15 residues. The J segment lost 6 bases and the V segment lost 1 base, leaving 5 bases of the junction unmatched. In germline, CDR1 is KGHDR, CDR2 SFDVKD. As regards this clonotype: The antigen is unknown.

The sample taken for sequencing was blood. The clonotype comes from a human donor in good health. The chain carries TRBV24-1 and TRBJ2-1; 7 positions match TRBD1. The CDR3 is CATSDFPDRTNEQFF. CDR3 bases: TGTGCCACCAGTGATTTCCCGGACAGGACCAATGAGCAGTTCTTC.